The entry below gives a single T cell receptor beta chain sequence along with its context. Its antigen is not known. These data originate in a study of cytomegalovirus exposure and HLA in healthy donors. Study-wide results and limits: Three of the chains that were CMV-associated were confirmed in vitro to be specific for CMV antigens.

Both 60 Vbeta primers and 13 Jbeta primers went into the PCR. Method: immunoSEQ multiplex PCR; TCRdb's copy keeps in-frame clones and lacks some. Among about 160,000 clones, 60% to 85% were seen once, and the ten largest hold about 1.3%. The ends were cut back, 0 bases at V and 1 base at J, with 12 bases in the middle. The CDR3 has 16 amino acids. CDR1 is LGHNA, CDR2 YNFKEQ, per germline. Sequenced material: PBMCs. This chain joins TRBV4-2 and TRBJ1-1; D is unclear. The receptor's source is a woman in her thirties in good health and CMV-seronegative. The CDR3 loop reads CASSQEMVRANTEAFF. CDR3 nucleotides: TGTGCCAGCAGCCAAGAAATGGTGAGAGCGAACACTGAAGCTTTCTTT.